This T cell receptor (beta chain) was sequenced during a study of T cells after posttransplantation cyclophosphamide. Busulfan-fludarabine conditioning, marrow transplant, and cyclophosphamide on days +3 and +4 were administered. Only in-frame clones appear in the TCRdb table, and some are missing; sequencing was by immunoSEQ multiplex PCR. In total the sample includes 7,500 or so clones, none of them seen once. This clone was picked up many times. CDR3 size: 16 residues. V lost 1 base and J 6 bases, leaving 17 bases between the germline ends. In germline, CDR1 is SGHRS, CDR2 YFSETQ. The rearrangement joins TRBV5-1 to TRBJ2-1; D may be TRBD2 (6 bases). Sequenced here: PBMCs, sampled after allogeneic stem cell transplant with posttransplant cyclophosphamide. This clonotype was obtained from a female patient aged 50-59 years who received an allogeneic stem cell transplant from an unrelated donor, was CMV-positive, and had acute GVHD only. Some T cells may be graft donor cells. CDR3 in amino acids: CASSLNPGGARNEQFF. In DNA, the CDR3 is TGCGCCAGCAGCTTGAACCCGGGCGGGGCTCGCAATGAGCAGTTCTTC.